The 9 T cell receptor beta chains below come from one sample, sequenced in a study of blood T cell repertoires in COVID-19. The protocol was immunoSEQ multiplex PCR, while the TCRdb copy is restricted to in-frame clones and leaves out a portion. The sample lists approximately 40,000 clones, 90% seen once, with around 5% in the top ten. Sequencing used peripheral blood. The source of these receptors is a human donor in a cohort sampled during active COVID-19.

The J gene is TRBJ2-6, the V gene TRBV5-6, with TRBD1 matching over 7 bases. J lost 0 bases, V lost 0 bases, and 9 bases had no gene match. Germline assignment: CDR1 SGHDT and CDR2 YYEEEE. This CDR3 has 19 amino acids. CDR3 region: CASSLAKDRTYSGANVLTF. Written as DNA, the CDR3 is TGTGCCAGCAGCTTGGCCAAGGACAGGACATACTCTGGGGCCAACGTCCTGACTTTC.

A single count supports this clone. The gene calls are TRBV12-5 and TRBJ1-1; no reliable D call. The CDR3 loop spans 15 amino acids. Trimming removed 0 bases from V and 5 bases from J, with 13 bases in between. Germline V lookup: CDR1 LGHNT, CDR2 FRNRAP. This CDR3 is CASGLVGGRRTEAFF. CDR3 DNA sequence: TGTGCTAGTGGTTTGGTCGGTGGGAGGAGGACTGAAGCTTTCTTT.

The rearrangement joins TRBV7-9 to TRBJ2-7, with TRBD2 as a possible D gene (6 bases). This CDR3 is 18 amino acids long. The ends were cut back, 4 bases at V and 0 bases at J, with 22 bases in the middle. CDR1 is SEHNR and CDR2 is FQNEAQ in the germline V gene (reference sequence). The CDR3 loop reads CASSYRLRAGYVSYEQYF. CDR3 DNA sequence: TGTGCCAGCAGCTACCGTTTAAGAGCGGGCTATGTCTCCTACGAGCAGTACTTC. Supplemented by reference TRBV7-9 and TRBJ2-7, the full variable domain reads DTGVSQNPRHKITKRGQNVTFRCDPISEHNRLYWYRQTLGQGPEFLTYFQNEAQLEKSRLLSDRFSAERPKGSFSTLEIQRTEQGDSAMYLCASSYRLRAGYVSYEQYFGPGTRLTVT.

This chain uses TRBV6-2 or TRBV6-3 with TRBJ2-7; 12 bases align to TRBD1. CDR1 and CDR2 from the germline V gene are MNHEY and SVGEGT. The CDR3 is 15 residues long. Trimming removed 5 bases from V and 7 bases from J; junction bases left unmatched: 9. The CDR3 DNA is TGTGCCAGCAGTCGTCCGGGACAGGGGGCGCGGGAGCAGTACTTC. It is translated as CASSRPGQGAREQYF.

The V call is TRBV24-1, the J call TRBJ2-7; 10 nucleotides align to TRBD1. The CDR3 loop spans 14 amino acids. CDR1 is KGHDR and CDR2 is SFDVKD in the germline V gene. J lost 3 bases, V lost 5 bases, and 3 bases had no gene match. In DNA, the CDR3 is TGTGCCACCAGTGGGACAGGGGGAAACTACGAGCAGTACTTC. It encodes CATSGTGGNYEQYF.

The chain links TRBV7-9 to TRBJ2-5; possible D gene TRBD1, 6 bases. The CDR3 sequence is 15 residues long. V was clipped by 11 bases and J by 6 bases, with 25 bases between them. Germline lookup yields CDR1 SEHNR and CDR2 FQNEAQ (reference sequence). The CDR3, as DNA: TGTGCCTCTCAGACTTTGAGGGGGAGCCCCCAGACCCAGTACTTC. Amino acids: CASQTLRGSPQTQYF. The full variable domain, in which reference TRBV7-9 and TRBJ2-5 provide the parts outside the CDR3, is DTGVSQNPRHKITKRGQNVTFRCDPISEHNRLYWYRQTLGQGPEFLTYFQNEAQLEKSRLLSDRFSAERPKGSFSTLEIQRTEQGDSAMYLCASQTLRGSPQTQYFGPGTRLLVL.

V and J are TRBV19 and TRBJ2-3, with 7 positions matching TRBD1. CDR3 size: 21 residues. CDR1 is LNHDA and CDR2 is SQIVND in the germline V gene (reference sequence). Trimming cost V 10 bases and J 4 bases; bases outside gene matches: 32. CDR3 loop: CATHLFVPECTGASGSDTQYF. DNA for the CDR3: TGTGCCACCCACCTCTTTGTTCCGGAGTGCACAGGGGCCTCCGGCTCAGATACGCAGTATTTT.

The CDR3: CASSRDYLTGELFF. The CDR3 DNA reads as TGTGCCAGCAGCCGGGACTACTTAACCGGGGAGCTGTTTTTT. The V gene is TRBV5-4, the J gene TRBJ2-2; 7 positions agree with TRBD2. J was trimmed by 5 bases and V by 4 bases; bases with no gene match: 5. Germline CDR1 is SGHNT and CDR2 is YYREEE (reference sequence). This CDR3 comprises 14 residues. The variable domain in full, completed from reference TRBV5-4 and TRBJ2-2, reads ETGVTQSPTHLIKTRGQQVTLRCSSQSGHNTVSWYQQALGQGPQFIFQYYREEENGRGNFPPRFSGLQFPNYSSELNVNALELDDSALYLCASSRDYLTGELFFGEGSRLTVL.

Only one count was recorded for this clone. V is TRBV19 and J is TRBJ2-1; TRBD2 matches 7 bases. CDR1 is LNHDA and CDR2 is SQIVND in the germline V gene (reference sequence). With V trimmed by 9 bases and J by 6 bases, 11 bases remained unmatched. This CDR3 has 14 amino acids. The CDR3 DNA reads TGTGCCAGAAGCGGGGATCGGAGGTCCAATGAGCAGTTCTTC. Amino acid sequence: CARSGDRRSNEQFF.